One sample yielded the 28 T cell receptor beta chains listed below, sequenced in a study of cytomegalovirus exposure and HLA in healthy donors. Here immunoSEQ multiplex PCR was the method, and the copy in TCRdb shows in-frame clones only, minus some. The table has around 190,000 clones, 86% seen once. Sample: PBMCs. The source of these receptors is a woman aged 18-35 years in good health and CMV-seronegative.

The chain employs TRBV6-5 and TRBJ2-7; no clear D. Trimming stripped 6 bases from V and 7 bases from J, with 13 bases between. The CDR3 totals 12 residues. Looked up from germline, CDR1 is MNHEY and CDR2 is SVGAGI. CDR3 DNA: TGTGCCAGCAGAAACTATCTAGAGGAGCAGTACTTC. Encoded protein: CASRNYLEEQYF.

The chain employs TRBV29-1 and TRBJ1-2, with a possible D match to TRBD1 (5 bases). The CDR3 sequence is 13 residues long. Between the trimmed V and J ends, which lost 4 bases and 3 bases, there was a span of 12 bases. Germline V CDR1 and CDR2: SQVTM, ANQGSEA. This chain's CDR3 is CSVGRGSDYGYTF. The CDR3 DNA reads as TGCAGCGTTGGAAGGGGATCGGACTATGGCTACACCTTC.

The genes are TRBV7-3 and TRBJ2-7; TRBD2 agrees at 8 bases. The CDR3 loop spans 15 amino acids. J was trimmed by 0 bases and V by 5 bases; bases with no gene match: 6. Germline V gene lookup returns CDR1 SGHTA and CDR2 FQGTGA. The CDR3 here is CASSESGGGSYEQYF. In DNA, the CDR3 is TGTGCCAGCAGCGAGAGCGGGGGAGGCTCCTACGAGCAGTACTTC.

The chain employs TRBV2 and TRBJ1-4; TRBD1 matches 8 bases. Trimming removed 7 bases from V and 3 bases from J; junction bases left unmatched: 4. The CDR3 is 14 residues long. CDR1 and CDR2 (germline): SNHLY, FYNNEI. CDR3 residues: CASTRGRANEKLFF. CDR3 DNA sequence: TGTGCCAGCACCAGGGGGCGGGCTAATGAAAAACTGTTTTTT.

J is TRBJ2-1 and V is TRBV11-3; TRBD2 matches at 10 bases. Germline lookup yields CDR1 SGHNT and CDR2 YENEEA. The CDR3 consists of 16 residues. The V and J ends lost 2 bases and 3 bases, in that order; junction bases with no gene match: 4. The CDR3 reads CASSLTSGTLYNEQFF. In DNA, the CDR3 is TGTGCCAGCAGCTTAACTAGCGGGACACTCTACAATGAGCAGTTCTTC. Combining the CDR3 with reference TRBV11-3 and TRBJ2-1 gives the whole variable domain EAGVVQSPRYKIIEKKQPVAFWCNPISGHNTLYWYLQNLGQGPELLIRYENEEAVDDSQLPKDRFSAERLKGVDSTLKIQPAELGDSAVYLCASSLTSGTLYNEQFFGPGTRLTVL.

The V call is TRBV7-9, the J call TRBJ1-1, with TRBD1 as a possible D gene (6 bases). CDR1 SEHNR and CDR2 FQNEAQ come from the germline V gene (reference sequence). CDR3 length equals 14 residues. Trimming stripped 5 bases from V and 1 base from J, with 11 bases between. The chain's CDR3 is CASSPRDTNTEAFF. DNA of the CDR3: TGTGCCAGCAGCCCACGGGACACGAACACTGAAGCTTTCTTT.

CDR3 region: CASSAGTGGKRYEQFF. The CDR3 DNA reads as TGCGCCAGCAGCGCCGGGACAGGGGGAAAAAGGTATGAGCAGTTCTTC. This chain uses TRBV5-1 with TRBJ2-1; TRBD1 aligns across 11 bases. V lost 4 bases and J lost 8; bases outside the gene matches: 11. The germline CDR1 and CDR2 sequences are SGHRS and YFSETQ. CDR3 length: 16 residues. The full variable domain, its missing parts supplied by reference TRBV5-1 and TRBJ2-1, is KAGVTQTPRYLIKTRGQQVTLSCSPISGHRSVSWYQQTPGQGLQFLFEYFSETQRNKGNFPGRFSGRQFSNSRSEMNVSTLELGDSALYLCASSAGTGGKRYEQFFGPGTRLTVL.

The chain employs TRBV5-1 and TRBJ1-6; D call uncertain. CDR1 is SGHRS and CDR2 is YFSETQ in the germline V gene. V lost 0 bases to trimming and J lost 9 bases, with 13 bases between them. The CDR3 loop spans 15 amino acids. CDR3 sequence reads: CASSLVGGEGSPLHF. In nucleotides, the CDR3 is TGCGCCAGCAGCTTGGTGGGAGGAGAAGGTTCACCCCTCCACTTT.

The genes are TRBV10-3 and TRBJ1-1; D unresolved. Trimming shortened V by 0 bases and J by 1 base, and 6 bases separated the two germline ends. CDR1 and CDR2 (germline): ENHRY, SYGVKD. The CDR3 consists of 14 residues. The CDR3 is CAISESQQNTEAFF. The CDR3 nucleotides read TGTGCCATCAGTGAGTCGCAACAGAACACTGAAGCTTTCTTT.

The chain couples TRBV6-1 to TRBJ2-7; TRBD1 aligns across 7 bases. The CDR3 length is 12 residues. J was trimmed by 11 bases and V by 0 bases; bases with no gene match: 4. CDR1 MNHNS and CDR2 SASEGT come from the germline V gene. CDR3 nucleotides: TGTGCCAGCAGTGAAGCGACAGGGTTCGAGTACTTC. As protein: CASSEATGFEYF.

V gene TRBV5-4 combines with J gene TRBJ1-1; no reliable D call. This CDR3 is 12 amino acids long. The V gene's germline CDR1 is SGHNT and CDR2 YYREEE (reference sequence). V lost 2 bases and J 3 bases, leaving 5 bases between the germline ends. The DNA for the CDR3 is TGTGCCAGCAGCTTCCCGGACACTGAAGCTTTCTTT. It is translated as CASSFPDTEAFF.

The chain joins TRBV5-1 to TRBJ2-3, with D possibly matching TRBD2 (5 bases). With 0 bases removed from V and 1 base from J, the gap between germline ends came to 12 bases. This CDR3 has 16 residues. Germline assignment: CDR1 SGHRS and CDR2 YFSETQ. The CDR3 protein is CASSLGSARGTDTQYF. DNA of the CDR3: TGCGCCAGCAGCTTGGGTTCGGCGCGGGGCACAGATACGCAGTATTTT.

The chain employs TRBV15 and TRBJ2-1; 11 bases are a match to TRBD2. The V gene's germline CDR1 is LNHNV and CDR2 YYDKDF (reference sequence). The junction had 11 bases not matched to a gene; V was cut back by 0 bases and J by 1 base. The CDR3 contains 20 residues. In DNA form, the CDR3 reads TGTGCCACCAGCAGAGATGCGAAGGGTAGCGGGGGGGCATCCTACAATGAGCAGTTCTTC. Protein product: CATSRDAKGSGGASYNEQFF.

Here the CDR3 DNA reads TGCGCCAGCAGTGTTAAGGGGGAGTCACCCCTCCACTTT. Translating gives CASSVKGESPLHF. V gene TRBV10-2 combines with J gene TRBJ1-6; a weak D match, TRBD1 (6 bases). From germline, CDR1 is WSHSY and CDR2 SAAADI. The CDR3 is 13 residues long. Trimming left V 4 bases short and J 10 bases short, with 11 bases between.

This clone has only a few counts. The same CDR3 also results from other DNA sequences found in this sample. The V gene is TRBV6-1, the J gene TRBJ2-3; 12 positions match TRBD2. V dropped 2 bases and J dropped 4; count of bases not matched to a gene: 1. The CDR3 spans 15 residues. Germline-derived CDR1 and CDR2 are MNHNS and SASEGT. CDR3 residues: CASSELAGGPDTQYF. CDR3 in DNA: TGTGCCAGCAGTGAACTAGCGGGGGGGCCAGATACGCAGTATTTT.

The CDR3 loop reads CASSSLPNIGKLFF. CDR3 DNA sequence: TGTGCCAGCAGTAGTCTTCCCAATATCGGAAAACTGTTTTTT. This chain joins TRBV28 and TRBJ1-4; D not resolved. Germline V lookup: CDR1 MDHEN, CDR2 SYDVKM. The CDR3 extends over 14 amino acids. V was trimmed by 5 bases and J by 10 bases, leaving 17 bases between them.

This clone was recorded once. This chain links TRBV9 with TRBJ1-4, with D unclear. V was cut by 4 bases and J by 0 bases, with 7 bases left in between. Germline V lookup: CDR1 SGDLS, CDR2 YYNGEE. The CDR3 totals 14 residues. The CDR3 sequence is CASSFRATNEKLFF. The CDR3 DNA follows: TGTGCCAGCAGCTTTCGTGCAACTAATGAAAAACTGTTTTTT.

This clone was observed a single time. A read error is likely, as this CDR3 ends without the conserved phenylalanine or tryptophan. Because the CDR3's place on the DNA is in doubt, the DNA is left out and the CDR3 is given as listed by TCRdb. The genes are TRBV6-1 and TRBJ1-1; the table gives TRBD1 as D, unverified against the DNA. The CDR3 spans 9 amino acids, including both terminal residues. CDR1 MNHNS and CDR2 SASEGT come from the germline V gene. The CDR3: CASSGTEPR.

The rearrangement uses TRBV19 and TRBJ2-5, with 9 bases identical to TRBD2. V dropped 4 bases and J dropped 5; count of bases not matched to a gene: 8. CDR3 length: 15 amino acids. Germline V CDR1 and CDR2: LNHDA, SQIVND (reference sequence). The CDR3 DNA reads as TGTGCCAGTAGTACCCCAGGACTAGCGCGGGAGACCCAGTACTTC. Its protein is CASSTPGLARETQYF.

V and J are TRBV19 and TRBJ1-1; tentative D call: TRBD1 (6 bases). This CDR3 spans 16 amino acids. Germline assignment: CDR1 LNHDA and CDR2 SQIVND (reference sequence). The V end lost 6 bases, the J end lost 0 bases, and 17 bases lay between the germline ends. The CDR3: CASRLLQGSLNTEAFF. The CDR3 nucleotides are TGTGCCAGTAGACTTCTTCAGGGGTCGTTGAACACTGAAGCTTTCTTT.

V and J are TRBV19 and TRBJ1-5; D call uncertain. Deletions cut 7 bases from V and 6 bases from J, with 13 bases between. The CDR3 runs 13 residues. The germline V gene has CDR1 LNHDA and CDR2 SQIVND (reference sequence). The CDR3 coding sequence is TGTGCCAGTACCTACGGGTTGCGTCAGCCCCAGCATTTT. Translating it yields CASTYGLRQPQHF.

This clone was picked up one time. The chain has TRBV30 and TRBJ1-2, with D perhaps TRBD1 (5 bases). Germline V gives CDR1 GTSNPN, CDR2 SVGIG (reference sequence). The V gene lost 3 bases and the J gene lost 1 base, with 15 bases spanning the gap. CDR3 length: 15 amino acids. The DNA of the CDR3 is TGTGCCTGGAGGTGGGAAAGGGACTTTAACTATGGCTACACCTTC. Residues: CAWRWERDFNYGYTF.

V is TRBV7-6 and J is TRBJ1-3; a weak D match, TRBD1 (6 bases). The V end lost 8 bases, the J end lost 5 bases, and 16 bases lay between the germline ends. The germline gives CDR1 SGHVS, CDR2 FNYEAQ. CDR3 length: 14 amino acids. The DNA for the CDR3 is TGTGCCAGCCGTGCCGGGACACAAAGAAACACCATATATTTT. Protein product: CASRAGTQRNTIYF.

This chain connects TRBV10-3 to TRBJ1-3; no clear D. CDR1 is ENHRY, CDR2 SYGVKD, per germline. The CDR3 loop spans 12 amino acids. Trimming cost V 7 bases and J 1 base, with 5 bases left between them. This chain's CDR3 is CAIIGSGNTIYF. Written as DNA, the CDR3 is TGTGCCATCATCGGGTCTGGAAACACCATATATTTT.

The V call is TRBV18, the J call TRBJ2-7, with 8 positions matching TRBD1. V shed 1 base, J shed 5 bases, and the junction held 1 base outside the gene matches. The germline V gene encodes CDR1 KGHSH and CDR2 LQKENI. This CDR3 has 13 amino acids. The CDR3, as DNA: TGTGCCAGCTCACCACAGACAGGGGACGAGCAGTACTTC. It is translated as CASSPQTGDEQYF.

V and J are TRBV7-9 and TRBJ1-1; D unclear. The ends were cut back, 5 bases at V and 0 bases at J, with 25 bases in the middle. CDR3 size: 19 residues. The germline gives CDR1 SEHNR, CDR2 FQNEAQ (reference sequence). For the CDR3, the DNA is TGTGCCAGCAGCCTAAGGAACCCCTGGGCGACCCGAATGAACACTGAAGCTTTCTTT. Its translation: CASSLRNPWATRMNTEAFF.

This clone was seen a single time. The chain has TRBV5-4 and TRBJ2-3, with TRBD2 matching 13 bases. This CDR3 region has 18 residues. From germline, CDR1 is SGHNT and CDR2 YYREEE (reference sequence). V was clipped by 1 base and J by 4 bases; unmatched bases: 9. CDR3 nucleotide sequence: TGTGCCAGCAGCTTGAGGCTTACTAGCGGGGGGGTGGCAGATACGCAGTATTTT. Its translation is CASSLRLTSGGVADTQYF.

The chain combines TRBV28 with TRBJ2-3; 8 positions agree with TRBD1. The V gene end was trimmed by 7 bases and the J gene end by 3 bases; junction bases not matched to a gene: 6. CDR3 size: 14 residues. Germline V lookup: CDR1 MDHEN, CDR2 SYDVKM. The CDR3 here is CASTSGQGTDTQYF. The DNA of the CDR3 is TGTGCCAGCACCTCTGGACAGGGAACAGATACGCAGTATTTT. Variable domain in full (rest from reference TRBV28 and TRBJ2-3): DVKVTQSSRYLVKRTGEKVFLECVQDMDHENMFWYRQDPGLGLRLIYFSYDVKMKEKGDIPEGYSVSREKKERFSLILESASTNQTSMYLCASTSGQGTDTQYFGPGTRLTVL.